The clone carrying this T cell receptor (beta chain) has a count of ten or more. Antigen: not known. This specimen comes from a study of T-cell reconstitution after alpha-beta-depleted transplantation in children. V was shortened by 6 bases and J by 6 bases, with 18 bases between the two germline ends. The V gene's germline CDR1 is SNHLY and CDR2 FYNNEI. The CDR3 spans 15 residues. Whole-study results and caveats: As was reported, about two months after transplant, alpha-beta T cells came from several hundred expanded graft clones. Certain patients had high TCRbeta diversity at day 60, and it came from recipient T cells and thymic progenitors that survived. From newly produced T cells came most of the T-cell counts and diversity one year after transplant.

A TCRbeta library incorporating unique molecular identifiers was prepared. MiXCR, run by TCRdb on the PCR reads, gives a single entry per CDR3 protein. The table shows more than 15,000 distinct CDR3 sequences, with approximately 5.5% occurring only once. V is TRBV2 and J is TRBJ1-5; possibly TRBD1 for D (6 bases). This clonotype was obtained from a boy between 10 and 17 years old with acute lymphoblastic leukemia, due to receive a stem cell transplant. Sequences were derived from PBMCs, sampled before TCRalphabeta/CD19-depleted stem cell transplant. The CDR3 is CASRGGQGPSQPQHF. CDR3 sequence (DNA): TGTGCCAGCAGAGGGGGGCAGGGTCCCAGTCAGCCCCAGCATTTT. The whole variable domain, filled in from reference TRBV2 and TRBJ1-5, reads EPEVTQTPSHQVTQMGQEVILRCVPISNHLYFYWYRQILGQKVEFLVSFYNNEISEKSEIFDDQFSVERPDGSNFTLKIRSTKLEDSAMYFCASRGGQGPSQPQHFGDGTRLSIL.